This T cell receptor (beta chain) was observed in a study of blood T cell repertoires in COVID-19 (dated by TCRdb to between 2020 and 2021). Background for the entire study: Samples from collaborators originated in the United States, Italy and Spain and spanned both the acute and convalescent phases of COVID-19. The repertoires were released in a freely available public database intended as a resource for research on the immune response to SARS-CoV-2. The material from the prospective study consisted of cDNA or gDNA derived from T cells, B-cell-depleted T cells, or PBMCs. Where available, HLA class I and class II types were obtained from metadata supplied by the sample provider rather than from assay-based typing. Nearly every sample came with metadata listing a de-identified subject ID, COVID-19 status, age in years and sex. The samples were drawn from two sources: the first 160 participants of the ongoing ImmuneRACE study, and 950 to 1,500 subjects contributed by 6 global collaborators. The dataset comprised deeply sampled blood TCRbeta repertoires from subjects exposed to, actively infected with, or recovered from COVID-19. General findings and caveats noted by the study authors: Clinical and demographic metadata were provided uncurated, with the amount varying by source and participant.

Whole blood was collected in K2EDTA tubes by collaborating institutions according to the institutions' own protocols. For TCRbeta analysis, collaborators shipped samples as frozen whole blood, isolated PBMCs, or DNA extracted from either of those sample types. TCRbeta CDR3 regions were amplified from genomic DNA using the immunoSEQ Assay, a bias-controlled multiplex PCR. On the study's bioinformatics: Within the assay, amplification of reference gene primers was used to estimate how many nucleated cells each sample contained. To quantify the absolute abundance of each unique TCRbeta CDR3 rearrangement, sequence reads were collapsed and filtered. For each sample, productive Simpson clonality was calculated as the square root of Simpson's diversity index across productive rearrangements. The clones in this table, taken by TCRdb from immuneACCESS, are in-frame only. Not every clone is retained; where verified, under half of the shortfall comes from an unresolved V gene, and the cause of the rest is unknown. V and J calls and clone size are copied from that table; D and trimming were computed from the DNA. Across this sample there are some 93,000 clones, with about 76% seen only once. Together, the top ten hold about 24% of the sample.

On this clone: The specificity of this receptor is unknown. No base qualities exist here, and no much larger clone lies one base off it.

Trimming accounts for 0 bases at V and 6 bases at J, while the number of junction bases matched to no gene is 9. The CDR3 goes from the cysteine to the phenylalanine over 15 residues. Left in the record is the CDR3 DNA by itself, 45 bases read in frame from the first base. CDR1 SGHRS and CDR2 YFSETQ were looked up in the germline V gene. The receptor chain draws on TRBV5-1 and TRBJ2-7; 7 bases in the middle match TRBD1. Sequencing input: peripheral blood. The sequence was collected from a human donor in a cohort sampled during active COVID-19. The CDR3 loop reads CASSLALTGPGEQYF. The nucleotide sequence reads TGCGCCAGCAGCTTGGCCTTGACAGGGCCCGGCGAGCAGTACTTC. With all but the CDR3 taken from the reference TRBV5-1 and TRBJ2-7 genes, the full variable domain is: KAGVTQTPRYLIKTRGQQVTLSCSPISGHRSVSWYQQTPGQGLQFLFEYFSETQRNKGNFPGRFSGRQFSNSRSEMNVSTLELGDSALYLCASSLALTGPGEQYFGPGTRLTVT.